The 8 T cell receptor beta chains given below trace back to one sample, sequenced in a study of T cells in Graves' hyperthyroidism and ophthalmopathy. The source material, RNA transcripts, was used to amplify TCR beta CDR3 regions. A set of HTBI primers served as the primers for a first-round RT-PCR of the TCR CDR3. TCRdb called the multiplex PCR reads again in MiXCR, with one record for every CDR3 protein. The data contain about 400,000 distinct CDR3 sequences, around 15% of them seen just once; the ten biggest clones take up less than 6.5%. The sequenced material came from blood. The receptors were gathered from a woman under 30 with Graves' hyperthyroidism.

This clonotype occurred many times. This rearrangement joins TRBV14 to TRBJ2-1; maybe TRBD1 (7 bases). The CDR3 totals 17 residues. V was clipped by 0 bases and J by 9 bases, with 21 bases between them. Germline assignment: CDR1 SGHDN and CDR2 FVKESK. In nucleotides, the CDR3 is TGTGCCAGCAGCCAAGAAGAGGGTCCAGGGGGGAATAGTGAGCAGTTCTTC. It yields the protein CASSQEEGPGGNSEQFF.

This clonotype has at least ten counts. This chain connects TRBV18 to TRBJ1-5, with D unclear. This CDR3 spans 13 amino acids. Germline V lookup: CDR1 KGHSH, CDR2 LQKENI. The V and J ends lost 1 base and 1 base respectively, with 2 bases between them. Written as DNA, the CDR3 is TGTGCCAGCTCACCACAGAGCAATCAGCCCCAGCATTTT. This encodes CASSPQSNQPQHF.

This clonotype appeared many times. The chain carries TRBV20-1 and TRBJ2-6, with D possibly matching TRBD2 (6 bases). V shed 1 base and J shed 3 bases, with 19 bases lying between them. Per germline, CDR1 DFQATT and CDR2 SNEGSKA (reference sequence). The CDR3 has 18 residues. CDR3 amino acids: CSARGEGAGRFGANVLTF. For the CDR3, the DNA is TGCAGTGCTAGAGGTGAAGGGGCGGGGAGATTTGGGGCCAACGTCCTGACTTTC.

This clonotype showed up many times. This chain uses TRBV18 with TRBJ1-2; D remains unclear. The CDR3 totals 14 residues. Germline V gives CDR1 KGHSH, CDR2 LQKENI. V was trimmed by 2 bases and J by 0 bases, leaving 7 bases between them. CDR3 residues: CASSPSKANYGYTF. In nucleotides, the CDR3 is TGTGCCAGCTCACCATCCAAAGCTAACTATGGCTACACCTTC.

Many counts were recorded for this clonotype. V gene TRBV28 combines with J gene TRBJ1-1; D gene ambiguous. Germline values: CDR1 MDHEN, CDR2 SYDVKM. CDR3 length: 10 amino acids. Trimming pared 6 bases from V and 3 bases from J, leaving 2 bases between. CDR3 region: CASSDTEAFF. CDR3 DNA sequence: TGTGCCAGCAGCGACACTGAAGCTTTCTTT.

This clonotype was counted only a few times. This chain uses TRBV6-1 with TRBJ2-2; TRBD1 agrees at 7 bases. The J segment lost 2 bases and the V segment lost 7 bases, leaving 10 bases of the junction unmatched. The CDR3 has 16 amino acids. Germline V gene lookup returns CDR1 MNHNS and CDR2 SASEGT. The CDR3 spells CASTHVRTGNTGELFF. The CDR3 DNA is TGTGCCAGCACTCACGTAAGGACAGGAAACACCGGGGAGCTGTTTTTT.

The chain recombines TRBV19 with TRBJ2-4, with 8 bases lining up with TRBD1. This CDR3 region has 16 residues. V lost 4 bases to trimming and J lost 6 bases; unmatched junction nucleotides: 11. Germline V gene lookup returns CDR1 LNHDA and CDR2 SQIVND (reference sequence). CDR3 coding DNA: TGTGCCAGTAGTAGGCCACAGGGGGGTGATGGAAACATTCAGTACTTC. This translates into CASSRPQGGDGNIQYF.

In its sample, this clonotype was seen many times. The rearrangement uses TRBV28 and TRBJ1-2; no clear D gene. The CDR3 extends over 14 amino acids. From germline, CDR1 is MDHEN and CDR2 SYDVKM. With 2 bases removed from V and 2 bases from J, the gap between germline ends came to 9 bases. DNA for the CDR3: TGTGCCAGCAGTTTAGGGCAGGAGAACTATGGCTACACCTTC. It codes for CASSLGQENYGYTF.